This note documents a single TCR beta chain sequence. An end of the junction does not agree with germline; a read error may underlie this. This entry is derived from a study of blood T cell repertoires in COVID-19. Study at large: Collection of acute and convalescent COVID-19 samples took place in the United States, Italy and Spain. The cDNA or gDNA used as material had been derived from T cells, B-cell-depleted T cells, or PBMCs.

Original processing notes: It was from reference gene primer amplification that nucleated cell counts were estimated. Here immunoSEQ multiplex PCR was the method, and the copy in TCRdb shows in-frame clones only, minus some. The V and J calls and clone size come from that table; D and trimming were worked out from the DNA. The sample carries approximately 190,000 clones, about four fifths recorded once. The CDR3 runs 15 residues. Germline V gives CDR1 SGHDT, CDR2 YYEEEE. The TCR was taken from a woman between 40 and 55 years old with acute or convalescent COVID-19. The sample was peripheral blood. This chain connects TRBV5-6 to TRBJ1-1; TRBD1 is a possible D gene (6 bases). The CDR3 DNA is TGTGCCCGCAGCTCGGTGGGGGGGGCCAACACTGAAGCTTTCTTT. Protein sequence: CARSSVGGANTEAFF. The full variable domain, rest sourced from reference TRBV5-6 and TRBJ1-1, is DAGVTQSPTHLIKTRGQQVTLRCSPKSGHDTVSWYQQALGQGPQFIFQYYEEEERQRGNFPDRFSGHQFPNYSSELNVNALLLGDSALYLCARSSVGGANTEAFFGQGTRLTVV.